This entry features one T cell receptor beta chain sequence. The sample is drawn from a study of blood T cell repertoires in COVID-19. Study context: There were acute and convalescent COVID-19 samples, and they came from the United States, Italy and Spain. PBMCs, B-cell-depleted T cells, or T cells were the source of the cDNA or gDNA that made up the material.

Trimming removed 10 bases from V and 0 bases from J, with 16 bases in between. CDR1 and CDR2 from the germline V gene are SGHTA and FQGNSA. The CDR3 length is 14 residues. Under the authors' procedure: From reference gene primer amplification, estimates of nucleated cell counts were derived. Data came from immunoSEQ multiplex PCR; TCRdb stores just in-frame clones and leaves some out. V and J calls and clone size follow that table, whereas D and trimming were derived from the DNA. Among under 200,000 clones listed, approximately 83% were seen once. The chain has TRBV7-2 and TRBJ2-7, with a tentative D call TRBD1 (6 bases). The sequencing sample was made of peripheral blood. The source of this sequence is a woman of 80 years or more with active or convalescent COVID-19. The CDR3 spells CATARDTFSYEQYF. The CDR3 DNA sequence: TGTGCCACCGCCCGGGACACCTTCTCCTACGAGCAGTACTTC.